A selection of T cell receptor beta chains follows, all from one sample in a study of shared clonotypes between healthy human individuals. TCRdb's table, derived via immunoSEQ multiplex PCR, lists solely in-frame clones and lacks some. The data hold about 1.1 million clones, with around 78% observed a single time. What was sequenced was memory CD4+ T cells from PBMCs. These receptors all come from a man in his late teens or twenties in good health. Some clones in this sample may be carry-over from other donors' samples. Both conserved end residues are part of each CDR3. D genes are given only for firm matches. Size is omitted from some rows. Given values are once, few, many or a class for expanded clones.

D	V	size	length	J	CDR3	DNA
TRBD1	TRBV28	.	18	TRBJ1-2	CASSILGTGAPLGYGYTF	TGTGCCAGCAGTATACTAGGGACAGGGGCACCATTGGGCTATGGCTACACCTTC
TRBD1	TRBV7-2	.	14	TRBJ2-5	CASSSNRGIETQYF	TGTGCCAGCAGCTCTAACAGGGGGATAGAGACCCAGTACTTC
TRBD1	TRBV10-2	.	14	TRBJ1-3	CASEQGYSGNTIYF	TGCGCCAGCGAACAGGGGTACTCTGGAAACACCATATATTTT
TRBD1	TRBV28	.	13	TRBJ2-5	CASSNRGKETQYF	TGTGCCAGCAGTAACAGGGGAAAAGAGACCCAGTACTTC
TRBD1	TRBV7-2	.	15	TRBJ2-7	CASSLYGQGMHEQYF	TGTGCCAGCAGCTTATATGGACAGGGGATGCACGAGCAGTACTTC
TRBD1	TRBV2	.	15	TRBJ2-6	CASSNRGNGANVLTF	TGTGCCAGCAGTAACAGGGGTAATGGGGCCAACGTCCTGACTTTC
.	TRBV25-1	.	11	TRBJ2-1	CASSGYNEQFF	TGTGCCAGCAGTGGGTACAATGAGCAGTTCTTC
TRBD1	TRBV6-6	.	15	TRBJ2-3	CASRIGQGGTDTQYF	TGTGCCAGCAGGATCGGACAGGGAGGCACAGATACGCAGTATTTT
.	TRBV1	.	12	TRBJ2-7	CTSSQDTYEQYF	TGCACCAGCAGCCAAGATACTTACGAGCAGTACTTC
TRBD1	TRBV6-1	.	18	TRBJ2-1	CASSERTPTGGAIYEQFF	TGTGCCAGCAGTGAAAGAACGCCGACAGGGGGCGCGATATATGAGCAGTTCTTC
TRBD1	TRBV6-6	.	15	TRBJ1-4	CASSRGQGIGEKLFF	TGTGCCAGCAGCCGCGGACAGGGGATAGGTGAAAAACTGTTTTTT
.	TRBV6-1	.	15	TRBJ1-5	CASSEHNRGNQPQHF	TGTGCCAGCAGTGAACATAATAGGGGGAATCAGCCCCAGCATTTT
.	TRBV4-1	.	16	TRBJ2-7	CASSHPTTGPPDEQYF	TGCGCCAGCAGCCACCCGACGACAGGCCCTCCTGACGAGCAGTACTTC
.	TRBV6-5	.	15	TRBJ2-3	CASSYGAASTDTQYF	TGTGCCAGCAGTTACGGGGCCGCTTCCACAGATACGCAGTATTTT
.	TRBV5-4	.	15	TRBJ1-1	CASSLVSPMNTEAFF	TGTGCCAGCAGCTTGGTCAGCCCTATGAACACTGAAGCTTTCTTT
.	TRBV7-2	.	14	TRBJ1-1	CASSLALTSTEAFF	TGTGCCAGCAGCTTAGCGCTGACAAGCACTGAAGCTTTCTTT
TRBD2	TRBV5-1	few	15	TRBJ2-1	CASSWSGSGDNEQFF	TGCGCCAGCAGCTGGAGTGGTAGCGGGGACAATGAGCAGTTCTTC
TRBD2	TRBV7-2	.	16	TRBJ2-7	CASSFGEMGRAGEQYF	TGTGCCAGCAGCTTCGGTGAAATGGGGAGGGCGGGAGAGCAGTACTTC
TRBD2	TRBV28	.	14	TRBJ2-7	CASSLGGSFYEQYF	TGTGCCAGCAGTTTGGGCGGGAGCTTCTACGAGCAGTACTTC
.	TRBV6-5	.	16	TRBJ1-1	CASSYSRGSMNTEAFF	TGTGCCAGCAGTTACTCTCGGGGGAGCATGAACACTGAAGCTTTCTTT
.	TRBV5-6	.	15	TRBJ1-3	CASSTPGDSGNTIYF	TGTGCCAGCAGCACACCGGGGGACTCTGGAAACACCATATATTTT
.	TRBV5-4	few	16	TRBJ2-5	CASSAGATYQERTQYF	TGTGCCAGCAGCGCGGGTGCGACTTACCAAGAGCGGACCCAGTACTTC
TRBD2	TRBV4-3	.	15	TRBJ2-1	CASSQAGGRVNEQFF	TGCGCCAGCAGCCAAGCAGGCGGGAGAGTAAATGAGCAGTTCTTC
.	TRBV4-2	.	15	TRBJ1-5	CASSQAGDSNQPQHF	TGTGCCAGCAGCCAAGCCGGCGATAGCAATCAGCCCCAGCATTTT
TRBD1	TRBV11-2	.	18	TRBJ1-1	CASSPTTGTGGFLTEAFF	TGTGCCAGCAGTCCTACTACCGGGACAGGGGGCTTTTTGACTGAAGCTTTCTTT
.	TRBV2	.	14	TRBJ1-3	CASSEVQGGNTIYF	TGTGCCAGCAGTGAAGTACAGGGAGGAAACACCATATATTTT
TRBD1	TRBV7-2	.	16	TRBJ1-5	CASSLKYGTGHQPQHF	TGTGCCAGCAGCTTAAAATATGGGACAGGTCATCAGCCCCAGCATTTT
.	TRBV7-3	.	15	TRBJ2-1	CASSPADPVGHEQFF	TGTGCCAGCAGCCCAGCGGACCCCGTTGGTCATGAGCAGTTCTTC
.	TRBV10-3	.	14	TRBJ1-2	CAIRPVQGLYGYTF	TGTGCCATCAGGCCGGTACAGGGTCTCTATGGCTACACCTTC
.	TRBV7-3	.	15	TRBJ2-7	CASSPVGGSGYEQYF	TGTGCCAGCAGCCCAGTTGGAGGGAGTGGTTACGAGCAGTACTTC
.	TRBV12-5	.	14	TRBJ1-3	CASGPDSGWNTIYF	TGTGCTAGTGGACCCGACAGCGGCTGGAACACCATATATTTT
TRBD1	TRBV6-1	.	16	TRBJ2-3	CASSVLQGDYTDTQYF	TGTGCCAGCAGTGTTCTTCAGGGGGATTACACAGATACGCAGTATTTT
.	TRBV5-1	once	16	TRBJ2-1	CASSLVGNFGYNEQFF	TGCGCCAGCAGCTTGGTAGGCAATTTCGGCTACAATGAGCAGTTCTTC